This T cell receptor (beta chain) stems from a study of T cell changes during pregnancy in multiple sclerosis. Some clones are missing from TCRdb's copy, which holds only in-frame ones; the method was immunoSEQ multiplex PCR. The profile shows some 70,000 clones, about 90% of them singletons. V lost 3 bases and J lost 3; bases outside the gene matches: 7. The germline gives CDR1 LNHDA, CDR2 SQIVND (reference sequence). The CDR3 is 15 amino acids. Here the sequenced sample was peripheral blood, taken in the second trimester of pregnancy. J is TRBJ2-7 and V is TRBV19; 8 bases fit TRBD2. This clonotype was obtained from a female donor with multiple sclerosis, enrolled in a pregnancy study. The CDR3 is CASSIIGGGLYEQYF. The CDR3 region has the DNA TGTGCCAGTAGTATTATCGGGGGGGGACTCTACGAGCAGTACTTC.